Presented here are 12 T cell receptor beta chains from one specimen sequenced in a study of OX40 agonist ivuxolimab in advanced cancers. The assay was immunoSEQ multiplex PCR, and TCRdb's table has in-frame clones only and misses some. The table has more than 70,000 clones, approximately 80% seen once. Sequencing used CD4+ or CD8+ T cells sorted from blood, obtained in a trial of the OX40 agonist ivuxolimab. Every receptor here comes from an adult with an advanced solid tumor such as melanoma, head and neck, liver or kidney cancer.

This clone has more than one count but fewer than ten. V is TRBV5-4 and J is TRBJ1-1; the D is unclear. Per the germline V gene, CDR1 is SGHNT and CDR2 is YYREEE (reference sequence). The CDR3 totals 14 residues. Between the trimmed V and J ends, which lost 4 bases and 1 base, there was a span of 11 bases. In DNA form, the CDR3 reads TGTGCCAGCAGCGCCGCTAGCAGGAACACTGAAGCTTTCTTT. Translation: CASSAASRNTEAFF.

V and J are TRBV5-1 and TRBJ2-3; TRBD2 is a possible D gene (5 bases). The length of the CDR3 is 15 residues. Trimming shortened V by 4 bases and J by 5 bases, and 17 bases separated the two germline ends. Germline V gene sequence: CDR1 SGHRS, CDR2 YFSETQ. CDR3 DNA: TGCGCCAGCAGCCTGGAGGCACCACCCAGAGATACGCAGTATTTT. This encodes CASSLEAPPRDTQYF.

The rearrangement uses TRBV7-2 and TRBJ2-7; no clear D gene. Per germline, CDR1 SGHTA and CDR2 FQGNSA. The CDR3 sequence is 12 residues long. V dropped 2 bases and J dropped 4 bases, with 6 bases sitting between them. The CDR3 spells CASSLQSYEQYF. Written as DNA, the CDR3 is TGTGCCAGCAGCTTACAAAGTTACGAGCAGTACTTC.

The rearrangement uses TRBV7-2 and TRBJ2-7; 8 bases agree with TRBD1. Germline V gene sequence: CDR1 SGHTA, CDR2 FQGNSA. Trimming cost V 2 bases and J 2 bases; bases outside gene matches: 5. The CDR3 totals 15 residues. The CDR3 protein is CASSLKAGGPYEQYF. In DNA form, the CDR3 reads TGTGCCAGCAGCTTAAAGGCAGGGGGCCCCTACGAGCAGTACTTC.

The count of this clone is one. V gene TRBV6-6 combines with J gene TRBJ2-3; the D is unclear. The CDR3 covers 13 residues. The ends were cut back, 7 bases at V and 2 bases at J, with 10 bases in the middle. Germline CDR1 and CDR2: MNHNY and SVGAGI (reference sequence). CDR3 bases: TGTGCCAGCAAGAAGGGATCCACAGATACGCAGTATTTT. Amino acids: CASKKGSTDTQYF.

The rearrangement links TRBV13 to TRBJ2-2; TRBD2 might be the D (5 bases). The CDR3 loop spans 13 amino acids. CDR1 and CDR2 (germline): PRHDT, FYEKMQ (reference sequence). The V and J ends lost 3 bases and 6 bases respectively, with 8 bases between them. The DNA of the CDR3 is TGTGCCAGCAGCTTGCGAGGGTCCGGGGAGCTGTTTTTT. It yields the protein CASSLRGSGELFF.

This chain uses TRBV7-7 with TRBJ2-5, with a possible D match to TRBD2 (6 bases). Per the germline V gene, CDR1 is SSHAT and CDR2 is FNYEAQ (reference sequence). The CDR3 loop spans 14 amino acids. Deletions cut 2 bases from V and 3 bases from J, with 10 bases between. CDR3 region: CASSLHGGKETQYF. The CDR3 DNA sequence: TGTGCCAGCAGCTTACACGGGGGAAAAGAGACCCAGTACTTC.

V usage is TRBV29-1 and J usage is TRBJ2-3; D may be TRBD2 (5 bases). The CDR3 length is 14 residues. Germline-derived CDR1 and CDR2 are SQVTM and ANQGSEA. V was trimmed by 4 bases and J by 0 bases, leaving 11 bases between them. This CDR3 is CSVGTVYSTDTQYF. CDR3 coding DNA: TGCAGCGTTGGGACTGTCTATAGCACAGATACGCAGTATTTT.

The chain has TRBV19 and TRBJ1-1; D gene unclear. The ends were cut back, 7 bases at V and 5 bases at J, with 8 bases in the middle. Looked up from germline, CDR1 is LNHDA and CDR2 is SQIVND (reference sequence). This CDR3 is 11 amino acids long. For the CDR3, the DNA is TGTGCCAGTACCGTCTGGACTGAAGCTTTCTTT. Its translation is CASTVWTEAFF.

In its sample, this clone was seen a few times. The chain recombines TRBV29-1 with TRBJ1-1; the D gene is possibly TRBD1 (6 bases). The germline gives CDR1 SQVTM, CDR2 ANQGSEA. CDR3 length equals 13 residues. Trimming removed 7 bases at V and 0 bases at J, with 12 bases between. CDR3 residues: CSARGGLNTEAFF. The CDR3 coding sequence is TGCAGCGCCCGAGGGGGGCTGAACACTGAAGCTTTCTTT.

The rearrangement uses TRBV6-5 and TRBJ1-6; TRBD1 might be the D (5 bases). Trimming cost V 8 bases and J 0 bases, with 11 bases left between them. This CDR3 has 15 residues. CDR1 MNHEY and CDR2 SVGAGI come from the germline V gene. The CDR3 loop reads CASGEGFSYNSPLHF. CDR3 nucleotide sequence: TGTGCCAGCGGGGAGGGGTTCTCCTATAATTCACCCCTCCACTTT.

The rearrangement joins TRBV5-1 to TRBJ2-7; D gene ambiguous. Germline V gene data show CDR1 as SGHRS and CDR2 as YFSETQ. CDR3 length equals 15 residues. V dropped 4 bases and J dropped 6 bases, with 20 bases sitting between them. Here the CDR3 reads CASSVDGNLLGEQYF. The DNA for the CDR3 is TGCGCCAGCAGCGTGGACGGAAATTTACTCGGCGAGCAGTACTTC.